This entry features one T cell receptor (beta chain) sequence. Antigen unknown. The data were taken from a study of CD8+ T cells in alopecia areata. Whole-study context: Oral tofacitinib, 5 to 10 mg twice daily, was given in an open-label trial. The authors scored treated patients' severity by affected scalp percentage.

Study results and limitations: Clonality exceeded that of normal scalp in lesional scalp, most notably in alopecia totalis/universalis. It was observed that many expanded lesional clones persisted in scalp and blood during tofacitinib.

Treatment in this sample: oral pan-JAK inhibitor, 5-10 mg twice daily. RNA extraction was followed by reverse transcription into cDNA, which acted as the sequencing template. Generated by immunoSEQ multiplex PCR, the TCRdb table keeps only in-frame clones and is missing some. The sample includes some 99,000 clones, 60% to 75% seen only once; the top ten take roughly 15%. The V gene's germline CDR1 is SGDLS and CDR2 YYNGEE. V lost 3 bases and J lost 4, with 7 bases in between. The CDR3 loop spans 12 amino acids. The chain is built from TRBV9 and TRBJ1-1; D not resolved. Specimen: CD8+ T cells sorted from blood, collected at week 4, from a patient treated with tofacitinib. The TCR comes from a human donor with alopecia areata. CDR3 protein: CASSESGTEAFF. The CDR3 DNA reads TGTGCCAGCAGCGAATCCGGCACTGAAGCTTTCTTT.